These T cell receptor beta chains were read from a single sample in a study of blood T cell repertoires in COVID-19. Profiled with immunoSEQ multiplex PCR; TCRdb holds only in-frame clones, not every one. The sample has 150,000 to 200,000 clones, 70% to 90% seen once. The sequenced sample was PBMCs or T cells enriched from blood (not recorded which). These receptors were collected from a man aged 40-49 years who had recovered from COVID-19. CDR3s include the opening cysteine and the closing phenylalanine or tryptophan.

V: TRBV19
J: TRBJ2-2
CDR3: CASSRSTGALNTGELFF

V: TRBV6-6
J: TRBJ1-2
CDR3: CASRRQLNYGYTF

V: TRBV5-6
J: TRBJ1-5
CDR3: CASSFGAYNQPQHF

V: TRBV30
J: TRBJ1-2
CDR3: CAWIRLVESGGGYTF

V: TRBV18
J: TRBJ1-2
CDR3: CASSLGQTNYGYTF

V: TRBV5-1
J: TRBJ2-1
CDR3: CASSGRGAYNEQFF

V: TRBV7-8
J: TRBJ2-1
CDR3: CASSLEADPGGIPYNEQFF

V: TRBV27
J: TRBJ2-1
CDR3: CASSPSDRDEQFF

V: TRBV7-3
J: TRBJ2-1
CDR3: CASSSTGTGGRGEQFF

V: TRBV30
J: TRBJ2-6
CDR3: CAWRTDVLGANVLTF

V: TRBV6-2/TRBV6-3
J: TRBJ2-4
CDR3: CASSYVPGQGPVSKNIQYF

V: TRBV3-1/TRBV3-2
J: TRBJ1-4
CDR3: CASSQDEVQQEKLFF

V: TRBV6-5
J: TRBJ1-2
CDR3: CASSRTGGRGYTF

V: TRBV29-1
J: TRBJ2-1
CDR3: CSAHTPQGSGYNEQFF

V: TRBV7-9
J: TRBJ2-7
CDR3: CASSFEISKQYF

V: TRBV6-5
J: TRBJ1-2
CDR3: CASTDRESYGYTF

V: TRBV4-1
J: TRBJ2-2
CDR3: CASSLHSTGGNTGELFF

V: TRBV7-2
J: TRBJ1-2
CDR3: CASSSIQQGRFYGYTF

V: TRBV2
J: TRBJ2-5
CDR3: CASVKTSTETQYF

V: TRBV19
J: TRBJ1-2
CDR3: CASSRTPQAYGYTF

V: TRBV10-3
J: TRBJ1-2
CDR3: CAISEPRQGRSGYTF

V: TRBV5-1
J: TRBJ1-1
CDR3: CASSPDYAGAGTEAFF

V: TRBV30
J: TRBJ2-7
CDR3: CAWTSGGGQTYF

V: TRBV23-1
J: TRBJ2-2
CDR3: CASIPASGGSTGELFF